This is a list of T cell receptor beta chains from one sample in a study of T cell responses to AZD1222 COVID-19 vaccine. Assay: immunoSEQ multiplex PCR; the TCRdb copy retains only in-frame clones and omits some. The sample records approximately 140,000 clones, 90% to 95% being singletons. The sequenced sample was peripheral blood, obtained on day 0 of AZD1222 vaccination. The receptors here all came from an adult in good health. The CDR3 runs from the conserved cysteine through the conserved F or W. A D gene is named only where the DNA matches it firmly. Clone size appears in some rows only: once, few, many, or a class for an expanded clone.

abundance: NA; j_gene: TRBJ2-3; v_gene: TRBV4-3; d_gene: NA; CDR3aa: CASSRGVGTDTQYF; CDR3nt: TGCGCCAGCAGCCGGGGAGTTGGTACAGATACGCAGTATTTT
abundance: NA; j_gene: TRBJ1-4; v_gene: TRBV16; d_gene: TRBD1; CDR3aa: CASSHGAGGVEKLFF; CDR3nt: TGTGCCAGCAGCCACGGGGCAGGGGGTGTTGAAAAACTGTTTTTT
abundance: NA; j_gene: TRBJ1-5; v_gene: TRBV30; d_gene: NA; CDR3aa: CAWSDGQGRQPQHF; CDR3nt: TGTGCCTGGAGTGACGGGCAGGGCCGTCAGCCCCAGCATTTT
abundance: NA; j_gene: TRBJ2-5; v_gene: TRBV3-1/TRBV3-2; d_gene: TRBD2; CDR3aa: CASSQDPSGAQETQYF; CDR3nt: TGTGCCAGCAGCCAAGATCCTAGCGGGGCTCAAGAGACCCAGTACTTC
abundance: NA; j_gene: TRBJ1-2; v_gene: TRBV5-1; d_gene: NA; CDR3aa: CASSSTGAQGSYGYTF; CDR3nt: TGCGCCAGCAGCTCCACCGGGGCCCAGGGTAGCTATGGCTACACCTTC
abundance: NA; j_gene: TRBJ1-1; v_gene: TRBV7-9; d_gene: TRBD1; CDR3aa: CASSPGQGAVTEAFF; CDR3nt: TGTGCCAGCAGCCCCGGACAGGGGGCTGTTACTGAAGCTTTCTTT
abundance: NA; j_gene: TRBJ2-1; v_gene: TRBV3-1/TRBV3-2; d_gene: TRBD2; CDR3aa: CASSRDPSGRENEQFF; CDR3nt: TGTGCCAGCAGCCGCGATCCTAGCGGGAGAGAGAATGAGCAGTTCTTC
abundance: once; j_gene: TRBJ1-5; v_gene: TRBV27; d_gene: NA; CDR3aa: CASSLWAGQPQHF; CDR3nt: TGTGCCAGCAGTTTGTGGGCCGGTCAGCCCCAGCATTTT
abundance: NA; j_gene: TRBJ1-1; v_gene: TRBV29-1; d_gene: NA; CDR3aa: CSVVPWAPGDTEAFF; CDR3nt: TGCAGCGTTGTCCCGTGGGCCCCGGGGGACACTGAAGCTTTCTTT
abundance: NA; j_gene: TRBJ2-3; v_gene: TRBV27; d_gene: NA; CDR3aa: CATRGDTQYF; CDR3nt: TGTGCCACCCGAGGGGATACGCAGTATTTT
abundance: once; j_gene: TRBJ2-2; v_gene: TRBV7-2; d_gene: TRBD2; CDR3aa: CASSSQRTSVANTGELFF; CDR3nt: TGTGCCAGCAGCTCCCAGCGGACTAGCGTAGCGAACACCGGGGAGCTGTTTTTT
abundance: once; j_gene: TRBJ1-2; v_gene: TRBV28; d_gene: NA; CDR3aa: CASNKGTTPYGYTF; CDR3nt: TGTGCCAGCAACAAAGGGACCACCCCCTATGGCTACACCTTC
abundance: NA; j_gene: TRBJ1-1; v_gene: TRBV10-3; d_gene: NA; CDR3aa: CAISGSGRELNTEAFF; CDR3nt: TGTGCCATCAGTGGATCCGGAAGGGAATTGAACACTGAAGCTTTCTTT
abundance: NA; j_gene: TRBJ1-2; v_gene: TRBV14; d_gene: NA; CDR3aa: CASSQGTASTF; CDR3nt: TGTGCCAGCAGCCAAGGGACAGCGAGTACCTTC
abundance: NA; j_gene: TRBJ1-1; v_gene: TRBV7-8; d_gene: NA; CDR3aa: CASSLGYSSLNTEAFF; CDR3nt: TGTGCCAGCAGCTTAGGTTACTCTTCCTTGAACACTGAAGCTTTCTTT
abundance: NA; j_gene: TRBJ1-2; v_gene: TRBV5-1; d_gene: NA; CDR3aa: CASSLEGQAGVGYTF; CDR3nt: TGCGCCAGCAGCTTGGAAGGGCAGGCTGGTGTAGGCTACACCTTC
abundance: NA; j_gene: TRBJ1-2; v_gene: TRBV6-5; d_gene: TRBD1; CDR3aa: CASSNTGGLDYTF; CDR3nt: TGTGCCAGCAGTAATACAGGGGGCCTCGACTACACCTTC
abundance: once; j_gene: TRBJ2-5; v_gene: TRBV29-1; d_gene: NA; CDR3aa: CSVALGGETQYF; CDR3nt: TGCAGCGTTGCTCTGGGAGGAGAGACCCAGTACTTC
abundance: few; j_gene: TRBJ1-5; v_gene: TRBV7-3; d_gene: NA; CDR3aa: CASSPQPNQPQHF; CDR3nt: TGTGCCAGCAGCCCCCAGCCTAATCAGCCCCAGCATTTT
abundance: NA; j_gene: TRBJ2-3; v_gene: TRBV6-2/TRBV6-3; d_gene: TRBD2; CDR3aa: CASSSILSGIGTDTQYF; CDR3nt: TGTGCCAGCAGTTCAATCCTTAGCGGGATAGGCACAGATACGCAGTATTTT
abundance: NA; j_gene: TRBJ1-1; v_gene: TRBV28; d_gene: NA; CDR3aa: CASSSGGGENTEAFF; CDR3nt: TGTGCCAGCTCATCGGGGGGAGGGGAGAACACTGAAGCTTTCTTT
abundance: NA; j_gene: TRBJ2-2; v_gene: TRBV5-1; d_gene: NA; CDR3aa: CASSLGGTGTGELFF; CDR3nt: TGCGCCAGCAGCTTGGGGGGAACGGGCACCGGGGAGCTGTTTTTT
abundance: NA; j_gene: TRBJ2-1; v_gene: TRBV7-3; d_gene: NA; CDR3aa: CASSLGNNEQFF; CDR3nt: TGTGCCAGCAGCTTAGGGAACAATGAGCAGTTCTTC